One sample yielded the 20 T cell receptor beta chains listed below, sequenced in a study of a mutant IDH1 vaccine in newly diagnosed glioma. The assay was immunoSEQ multiplex PCR, and TCRdb's table has in-frame clones only and misses some. The sample yields around 53,000 clones, roughly 88% seen once. The time point is: baseline, week 1 (first vaccination visit). Treatment noted: pre-vaccination baseline after standard-of-care therapy. This specimen was PBMCs, taken from a glioma patient treated with radiotherapy, temozolomide or both. These receptors came from a man aged 40-49 years with glioma.

V gene TRBV5-1 combines with J gene TRBJ2-2, with D uncertain. This CDR3 region has 15 residues. V shed 2 bases and J shed 0 bases, with 8 bases lying between them. Germline CDR1 SGHRS, CDR2 YFSETQ. The CDR3 DNA sequence: TGCGCCAGCAGCTTCAGGACCCCGAACACCGGGGAGCTGTTTTTT. Translation: CASSFRTPNTGELFF. The full variable domain, rest sourced from reference TRBV5-1 and TRBJ2-2, is KAGVTQTPRYLIKTRGQQVTLSCSPISGHRSVSWYQQTPGQGLQFLFEYFSETQRNKGNFPGRFSGRQFSNSRSEMNVSTLELGDSALYLCASSFRTPNTGELFFGEGSRLTVL.

The J gene is TRBJ2-2, the V gene TRBV13; D is uncertain. The V gene lost 4 bases and the J gene lost 1 base, with 4 bases spanning the gap. This CDR3 is built from 13 residues. Germline V gene sequence: CDR1 PRHDT, CDR2 FYEKMQ (reference sequence). CDR3 loop: CASSSENTGELFF. CDR3 nucleotide sequence: TGTGCCAGCAGCTCTGAGAACACCGGGGAGCTGTTTTTT.

The chain has TRBV23-1 and TRBJ2-1; 11 nucleotides match TRBD2. TRBV23-1 is an open reading frame whose function is uncertain. V lost 2 bases, J lost 1 base, and 16 bases stayed unmatched. There are 21 residues in the CDR3. The CDR3 coding sequence is TGCGCCAGCAGTCAACTCGACGGGACTAGCGGTTCCCGGGAGTCCTACAATGAGCAGTTCTTC. Its translation: CASSQLDGTSGSRESYNEQFF.

This clone rates as medium-sized. The rearrangement links TRBV2 to TRBJ1-6; 7 nucleotides align to TRBD1. V was pared by 9 bases and J by 9 bases, with 5 bases of the junction left unmatched. The CDR3 spans 12 residues. Germline values: CDR1 SNHLY, CDR2 FYNNEI. CDR3 nucleotides: TGTGCCAGTAGTCAGGGGGGTTCACCCCTCCACTTT. This translates into CASSQGGSPLHF.

The gene calls are TRBV19 and TRBJ2-7, with 7 bases identical to TRBD2. With 1 base clipped from V and 4 bases from J, the junction kept 7 bases outside the gene matches. From germline, CDR1 is LNHDA and CDR2 SQIVND (reference sequence). The CDR3 extends over 15 amino acids. This chain's CDR3 is CASSIGGSSGYEQYF. CDR3 DNA: TGTGCCAGTAGTATAGGCGGGAGTAGTGGATACGAGCAGTACTTC.

The J gene is TRBJ1-1, the V gene TRBV4-1; 7 positions match TRBD1. Germline values: CDR1 MGHRA, CDR2 YSYEKL. The CDR3 extends over 16 amino acids. V lost 1 base, J lost 0 bases, and 5 bases stayed unmatched. This CDR3 reads CASSQVTGVMNTEAFF. CDR3 nucleotide sequence: TGCGCCAGCAGCCAAGTTACAGGGGTCATGAACACTGAAGCTTTCTTT.

J is TRBJ2-7 and V is TRBV7-2; 7 bases map to TRBD1. Germline CDR1 SGHTA, CDR2 FQGNSA. The V segment lost 4 bases and the J segment 3 bases; nucleotides outside the gene matches: 6. This CDR3 spans 14 amino acids. CDR3 region: CASSSGTALYEQYF. The CDR3 DNA reads as TGTGCCAGCAGCTCCGGGACAGCACTCTACGAGCAGTACTTC.

The chain is built from TRBV18 and TRBJ2-5; no clear D gene. The V end was cut by 3 bases, the J end by 0 bases, with 11 bases between. Germline assignment: CDR1 KGHSH and CDR2 LQKENI. CDR3 size: 15 residues. The CDR3 DNA sequence: TGTGCCAGCTCACCTACGGCCGCGTACCAAGAGACCCAGTACTTC. It encodes CASSPTAAYQETQYF. Filled out from reference TRBV18 and TRBJ2-5, the complete variable domain reads NAGVMQNPRHLVRRRGQEARLRCSPMKGHSHVYWYRQLPEEGLKFMVYLQKENIIDESGMPKERFSAEFPKEGPSILRIQQVVRGDSAAYFCASSPTAAYQETQYFGPGTRLLVL.

This chain links TRBV9 with TRBJ2-7; 7 bases map to TRBD1. This CDR3 comprises 11 residues. The J segment lost 2 bases and the V segment lost 8 bases, leaving 1 base of the junction unmatched. Per germline, CDR1 SGDLS and CDR2 YYNGEE. This CDR3 reads CASGTAYEQYF. CDR3 sequence (DNA): TGTGCCAGTGGGACAGCCTACGAGCAGTACTTC.

The rearrangement uses TRBV2 and TRBJ2-7; a weak D match, TRBD2 (5 bases). The V gene lost 7 bases and the J gene lost 3 bases, with 13 bases spanning the gap. Germline V gene lookup returns CDR1 SNHLY and CDR2 FYNNEI. The CDR3 runs 13 residues. CDR3 sequence: CASIAGGNYEQYF. The CDR3 DNA follows: TGTGCCAGCATTGCAGGAGGCAACTACGAGCAGTACTTC.

V usage is TRBV6-6 and J usage is TRBJ1-1; D unclear. This CDR3 region has 13 residues. Trimming removed 0 bases at V and 7 bases at J, with 9 bases between. Germline assignment: CDR1 MNHNY and CDR2 SVGAGI (reference sequence). The CDR3 nucleotides are TGTGCCAGCAGTTACTCGACGGGCGTTGAAGCTTTCTTT. This gives the protein CASSYSTGVEAFF.

The chain couples TRBV2 to TRBJ1-1; maybe TRBD1 (5 bases). Germline lookup yields CDR1 SNHLY and CDR2 FYNNEI. The V end was cut by 7 bases, the J end by 6 bases, with 9 bases between. CDR3 size: 11 residues. CDR3 DNA sequence: TGTGCCAGCAATATAGGGGCTGAAGCTTTCTTT. Its translation: CASNIGAEAFF.

V gene TRBV6-1 combines with J gene TRBJ1-1; D gene ambiguous. The V gene's germline CDR1 is MNHNS and CDR2 SASEGT. Trimming removed 3 bases from V and 5 bases from J, with 7 bases in between. There are 12 residues in the CDR3. CDR3 DNA: TGTGCCAGCAGTGAGCATGGGACTGAAGCTTTCTTT. Translated, it gives CASSEHGTEAFF.

The V call is TRBV6-1, the J call TRBJ2-4, with a possible D match to TRBD2 (5 bases). With 0 bases removed from V and 0 bases from J, the gap between germline ends came to 9 bases. This CDR3 comprises 16 residues. Germline assignment: CDR1 MNHNS and CDR2 SASEGT. The CDR3 region has the DNA TGTGCCAGCAGTGAAGCCCCCGGGGTAGCCAAAAACATTCAGTACTTC. Protein: CASSEAPGVAKNIQYF.

This chain uses TRBV19 with TRBJ1-1; unclear D gene. This CDR3 spans 14 amino acids. Germline CDR1 is LNHDA and CDR2 is SQIVND (reference sequence). V was trimmed by 6 bases and J by 1 base, leaving 12 bases between them. The CDR3 loop reads CASRRVVGNTEAFF. DNA for the CDR3: TGTGCCAGTAGGAGGGTGGTCGGGAACACTGAAGCTTTCTTT. Full variable domain (remainder filled in from reference TRBV19 and TRBJ1-1): DGGITQSPKYLFRKEGQNVTLSCEQNLNHDAMYWYRQDPGQGLRLIYYSQIVNDFQKGDIAEGYSVSREKKESFPLTVTSAQKNPTAFYLCASRRVVGNTEAFFGQGTRLTVV.

This clone was counted between two and nine times. As DNA, the CDR3 is TGTGCCAGCACCCATGCTGGGACAGCAAAAGAGACCCAGTACTTC. It is translated as CASTHAGTAKETQYF. The chain uses TRBV27 and TRBJ2-5; TRBD1 aligns across 7 bases. In germline, CDR1 is MNHEY, CDR2 SMNVEV (reference sequence). Trimming cost V 7 bases and J 3 bases; bases outside gene matches: 11. This CDR3 has 15 residues.

The chain recombines TRBV19 with TRBJ1-2; no clear D. The V end was cut by 3 bases, the J end by 1 base, with 24 bases between. CDR1 LNHDA and CDR2 SQIVND come from the germline V gene (reference sequence). The CDR3 extends over 19 amino acids. CDR3 region: CASSIPPVSHQSNNYGYTF. CDR3 in DNA: TGTGCCAGTAGTATCCCCCCGGTCAGTCACCAATCGAATAACTATGGCTACACCTTC.

The chain couples TRBV19 to TRBJ2-7; the D call may be TRBD1 or TRBD2 (6 bases each). V was trimmed by 3 bases and J by 0 bases, leaving 12 bases between them. The CDR3 contains 15 residues. The germline V gene encodes CDR1 LNHDA and CDR2 SQIVND (reference sequence). DNA of the CDR3: TGTGCCAGTAGTATTCAGGGGAGGAGCTCCTACGAGCAGTACTTC. It codes for CASSIQGRSSYEQYF.

The chain joins TRBV7-9 to TRBJ2-5; no firm D call. V gave up 7 bases and J gave up 4 bases, with 10 bases separating them. The CDR3 has 12 amino acids. CDR1 is SEHNR, CDR2 FQNEAQ, per germline (reference sequence). The CDR3 loop reads CASTVSGETQYF. The CDR3, as DNA: TGTGCCAGCACCGTATCCGGAGAGACCCAGTACTTC. Full variable domain (outside the CDR3, taken from reference TRBV7-9 and TRBJ2-5): DTGVSQNPRHKITKRGQNVTFRCDPISEHNRLYWYRQTLGQGPEFLTYFQNEAQLEKSRLLSDRFSAERPKGSFSTLEIQRTEQGDSAMYLCASTVSGETQYFGPGTRLLVL.

This sequence joins TRBV6-1 and TRBJ1-3; D is undetermined. V dropped 7 bases and J dropped 7 bases, with 20 bases sitting between them. The germline V gene encodes CDR1 MNHNS and CDR2 SASEGT. The length of the CDR3 is 15 residues. DNA for the CDR3: TGTGCCAGCACCCTAACTTCATTGTTCGGTAACACCATATATTTT. It translates to CASTLTSLFGNTIYF.